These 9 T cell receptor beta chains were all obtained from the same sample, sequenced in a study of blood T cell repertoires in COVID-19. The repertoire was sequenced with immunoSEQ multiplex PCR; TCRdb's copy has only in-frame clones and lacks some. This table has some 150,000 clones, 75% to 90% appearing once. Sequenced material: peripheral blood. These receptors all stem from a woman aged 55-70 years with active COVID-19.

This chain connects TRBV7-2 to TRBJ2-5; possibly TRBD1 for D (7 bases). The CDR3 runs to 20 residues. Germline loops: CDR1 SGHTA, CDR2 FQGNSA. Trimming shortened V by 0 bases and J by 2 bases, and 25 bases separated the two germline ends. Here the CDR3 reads CASSLALGWRARGEQETQYF. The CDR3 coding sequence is TGTGCCAGCAGCTTAGCGCTCGGCTGGCGGGCCAGGGGGGAACAAGAGACCCAGTACTTC.

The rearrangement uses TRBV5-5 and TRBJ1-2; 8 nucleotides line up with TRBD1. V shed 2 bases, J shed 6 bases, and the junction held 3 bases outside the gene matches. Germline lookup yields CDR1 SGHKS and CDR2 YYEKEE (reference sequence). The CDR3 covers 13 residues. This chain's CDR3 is CASSLTGGNGYTF. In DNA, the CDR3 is TGTGCCAGCAGCTTAACAGGGGGTAATGGCTACACCTTC.

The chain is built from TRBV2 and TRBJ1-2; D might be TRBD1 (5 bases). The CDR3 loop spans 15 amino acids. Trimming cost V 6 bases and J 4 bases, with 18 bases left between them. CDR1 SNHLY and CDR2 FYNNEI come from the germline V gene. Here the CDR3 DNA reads TGTGCCAGCAGCCGGGGGATGGCAGCGCCCTATGGCTACACCTTC. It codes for CASSRGMAAPYGYTF. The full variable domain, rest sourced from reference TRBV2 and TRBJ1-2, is EPEVTQTPSHQVTQMGQEVILRCVPISNHLYFYWYRQILGQKVEFLVSFYNNEISEKSEIFDDQFSVERPDGSNFTLKIRSTKLEDSAMYFCASSRGMAAPYGYTFGSGTRLTVV.

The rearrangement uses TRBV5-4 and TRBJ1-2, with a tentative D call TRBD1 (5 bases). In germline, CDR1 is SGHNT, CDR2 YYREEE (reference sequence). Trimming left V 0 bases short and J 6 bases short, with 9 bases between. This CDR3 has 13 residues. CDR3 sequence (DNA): TGTGCCAGCAGCTTGGCTGGGGCTGATGGCTACACCTTC. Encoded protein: CASSLAGADGYTF.

The CDR3 region is CASSLYDTQYF. CDR3 nucleotides: TGCGCCAGCAGCTTGTATGATACGCAGTATTTT. The V call is TRBV5-1, the J call TRBJ2-3; no clear D gene. Between the trimmed V and J ends, which lost 1 base and 6 bases, there was a span of 3 bases. The CDR3 loop spans 11 amino acids. From germline, CDR1 is SGHRS and CDR2 YFSETQ.

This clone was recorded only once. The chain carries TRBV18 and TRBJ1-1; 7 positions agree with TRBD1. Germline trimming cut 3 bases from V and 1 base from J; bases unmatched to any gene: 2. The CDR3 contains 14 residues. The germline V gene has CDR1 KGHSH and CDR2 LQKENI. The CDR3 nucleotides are TGTGCCAGCTCACCTCGGACAGGGAACACTGAAGCTTTCTTT. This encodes CASSPRTGNTEAFF.

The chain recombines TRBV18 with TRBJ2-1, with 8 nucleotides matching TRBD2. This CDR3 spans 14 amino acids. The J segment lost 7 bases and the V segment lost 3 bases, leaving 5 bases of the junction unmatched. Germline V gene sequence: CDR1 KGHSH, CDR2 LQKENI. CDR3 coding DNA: TGTGCCAGCTCACCGGGACTAGTCCCTAATGAGCAGTTCTTC. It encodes CASSPGLVPNEQFF.

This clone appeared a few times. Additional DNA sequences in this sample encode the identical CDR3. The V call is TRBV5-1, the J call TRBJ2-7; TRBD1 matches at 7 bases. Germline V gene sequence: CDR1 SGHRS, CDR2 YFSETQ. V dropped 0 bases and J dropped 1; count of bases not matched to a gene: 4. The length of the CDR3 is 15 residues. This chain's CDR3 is CASSLGGTASYEQYF. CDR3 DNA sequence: TGCGCCAGCAGCTTGGGGGGGACAGCTTCCTACGAGCAGTACTTC.

The CDR3 DNA reads as TGTGCCAGCAGCCAAATACCTAAGGAGCAGTTCTTC. Protein: CASSQIPKEQFF. The chain has TRBV3-1 (or the pseudogene TRBV3-2) and TRBJ2-1; no definite D call. Trimming stripped 2 bases from V and 10 bases from J, with 9 bases between. The V gene's germline CDR1 is LGHDT and CDR2 YNNKEL (reference sequence). The CDR3 has 12 residues.